This is a list of T cell receptor beta chains from one sample in a study of blood T cell repertoires in COVID-19. Sequencing used immunoSEQ multiplex PCR; TCRdb keeps in-frame clones, though not all of them. The repertoire holds about 400,000 clones, roughly 90% seen once, with 0.9% to 1% in the top ten. The specimen was PBMCs or T cells enriched from blood (not recorded which). Receptors originate from a woman aged 25 to 39 with acute COVID-19. CDR3s include the opening cysteine and the closing phenylalanine or tryptophan. D genes are given only for firm matches. Rows may omit the clone size; those that give it use once, few, many or a size class.

d_gene	abundance	v_gene	j_gene	CDR3aa	CDR3nt
NA	NA	TRBV27	TRBJ2-7	CASSLGRRYEQYF	TGTGCCAGCAGTTTAGGCAGGCGCTACGAGCAGTACTTC
NA	NA	TRBV7-2	TRBJ2-3	CASSRRGGGATDTQYF	TGTGCCAGCAGCCGTAGGGGTGGGGGGGCTACAGATACGCAGTATTTT
TRBD1	NA	TRBV4-3	TRBJ1-3	CASSQAGGSGNTIYF	TGCGCCAGCAGCCAAGCAGGGGGTTCTGGAAACACCATATATTTT
NA	NA	TRBV29-1	TRBJ2-5	CSAAASQETQYF	TGCAGCGCCGCCGCGAGCCAAGAGACCCAGTACTTC
NA	NA	TRBV10-3	TRBJ1-2	CAIRGHSLYGYTF	TGTGCCATCAGGGGACATTCGCTCTATGGCTACACCTTC
TRBD1	NA	TRBV10-3	TRBJ2-1	CAISERGQGFGEQFF	TGTGCCATCAGTGAGAGAGGACAGGGGTTCGGTGAGCAGTTCTTC
NA	NA	TRBV18	TRBJ2-2	CASSPPSGSTGELFF	TGTGCCAGCTCACCACCGTCAGGTAGCACCGGGGAGCTGTTTTTT
TRBD2	NA	TRBV11-3	TRBJ2-1	CASSMTSGGANEQFF	TGTGCCAGCAGCATGACTAGCGGGGGGGCGAATGAGCAGTTCTTC
TRBD1	NA	TRBV6-5	TRBJ2-1	CASSTTGTDQFF	TGTGCCAGCAGTACCACCGGGACAGATCAGTTCTTC
NA	NA	TRBV27	TRBJ2-7	CASSVYYSYEQYF	TGTGCCAGCAGTGTCTACTACTCCTACGAGCAGTACTTC
TRBD1	NA	TRBV3-1/TRBV3-2	TRBJ1-2	CASSLRTGINYGYTF	TGTGCCAGCAGCCTCCGGACAGGCATTAACTATGGCTACACCTTC
TRBD1	NA	TRBV6-5	TRBJ2-1	CASRPGTGGFNEQFF	TGTGCCAGCAGACCTGGGACAGGGGGCTTCAATGAGCAGTTCTTC
NA	NA	TRBV7-2	TRBJ1-1	CASSREGTMNTEAFF	TGTGCCAGCAGTCGGGAGGGGACAATGAACACTGAAGCTTTCTTT
TRBD2	NA	TRBV30	TRBJ2-3	CAWSLGGLGTDTQYF	TGTGCCTGGTCCCTGGGGGGACTAGGCACAGATACGCAGTATTTT
TRBD1	NA	TRBV6-5	TRBJ2-7	CASAQGERHEQYF	TGTGCCTCCGCCCAGGGGGAACGACACGAGCAGTACTTC
TRBD1	once	TRBV7-3	TRBJ2-6	CASRGTASGANVLTF	TGTGCCAGCAGAGGGACAGCATCCGGGGCCAACGTCCTGACTTTC
TRBD2	NA	TRBV7-2	TRBJ2-5	CASSLAVVAGDNYQETQYF	TGTGCCAGCAGCTTAGCGGTGGTAGCGGGGGATAACTACCAAGAGACCCAGTACTTC
TRBD2	NA	TRBV11-3	TRBJ2-2	CASSPRTTSGRNTGELFF	TGTGCCAGCAGCCCTCGGACGACTAGCGGGAGGAACACCGGGGAGCTGTTTTTT
TRBD1	few	TRBV9	TRBJ2-2	CASSARQGNTGELFF	TGTGCCAGCAGCGCCCGACAGGGAAACACCGGGGAGCTGTTTTTT
TRBD1	NA	TRBV5-1	TRBJ1-5	CASSLGQGENQPQHF	TGCGCCAGCAGCTTGGGACAGGGGGAGAATCAGCCCCAGCATTTT
NA	NA	TRBV6-1	TRBJ2-7	CASSEGGALFYEQYF	TGTGCCAGCAGTGAGGGGGGGGCGCTTTTTTACGAGCAGTACTTC
NA	NA	TRBV19	TRBJ1-1	CASSRRGMDTEAFF	TGTGCCAGTAGTCGACGGGGTATGGACACTGAAGCTTTCTTT
NA	NA	TRBV19	TRBJ2-7	CASSITGLGEQYF	TGTGCCAGTAGTATTACGGGATTAGGCGAGCAGTACTTC
NA	NA	TRBV7-6	TRBJ2-1	CASSLARPTAYNEQFF	TGTGCCAGCAGCTTAGCTCGACCTACAGCCTACAATGAGCAGTTCTTC
NA	NA	TRBV10-3	TRBJ2-7	CAISGAYEQYF	TGTGCCATCAGTGGCGCCTACGAGCAGTACTTC
TRBD2	NA	TRBV12-5	TRBJ2-7	CASGLGTSGGIGEQYF	TGTGCTAGTGGTTTGGGGACTAGCGGGGGGATCGGGGAGCAGTACTTC
TRBD1	NA	TRBV10-3	TRBJ1-1	CAISESGGAGAFF	TGTGCCATCAGTGAGTCAGGGGGCGCGGGGGCTTTCTTT
TRBD1	NA	TRBV25-1	TRBJ1-4	CASSDPRQGAANEKLFF	TGTGCCAGCAGTGACCCCAGGCAGGGGGCGGCGAATGAAAAACTGTTTTTT
NA	NA	TRBV2	TRBJ1-2	CASSESIYGYTF	TGTGCCAGCAGTGAATCTATCTATGGCTACACCTTC
TRBD1	few	TRBV10-3	TRBJ2-3	CAIGGQGTDTQYF	TGTGCCATCGGGGGACAGGGTACAGATACGCAGTATTTT
NA	NA	TRBV12-5	TRBJ1-1	CASGSFRGMNTEAFF	TGTGCTAGTGGTTCGTTCAGGGGCATGAACACTGAAGCTTTCTTT
TRBD1	few	TRBV6-5	TRBJ1-1	CASSWDRDTEAFF	TGTGCCAGCAGCTGGGACAGGGACACTGAAGCTTTCTTT
TRBD2	NA	TRBV28	TRBJ2-7	CASSLRPVVKWGAGTYEQYF	TGTGCCAGCAGTTTACGACCCGTCGTGAAATGGGGAGCGGGAACCTACGAGCAGTACTTC
NA	NA	TRBV7-8	TRBJ1-4	CASSLAWSGRANEKLFF	TGTGCCAGCAGCTTAGCCTGGTCGGGCAGGGCTAATGAAAAACTGTTTTTT
TRBD1	few	TRBV2	TRBJ1-5	CASSEEGQGSQPQHF	TGTGCCAGCAGTGAAGAGGGACAGGGGTCCCAGCCCCAGCATTTT